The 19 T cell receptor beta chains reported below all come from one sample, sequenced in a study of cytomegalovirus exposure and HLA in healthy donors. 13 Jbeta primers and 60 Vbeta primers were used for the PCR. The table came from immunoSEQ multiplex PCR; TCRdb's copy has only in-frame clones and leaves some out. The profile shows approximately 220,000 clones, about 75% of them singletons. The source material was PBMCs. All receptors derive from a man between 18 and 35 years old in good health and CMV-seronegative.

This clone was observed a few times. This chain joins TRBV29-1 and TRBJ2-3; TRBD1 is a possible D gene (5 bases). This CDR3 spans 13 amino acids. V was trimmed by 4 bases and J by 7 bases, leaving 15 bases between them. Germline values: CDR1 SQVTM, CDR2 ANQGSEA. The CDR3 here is CSVVRQGSHTQYF. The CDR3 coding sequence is TGCAGCGTTGTTAGGCAGGGCAGTCATACGCAGTATTTT.

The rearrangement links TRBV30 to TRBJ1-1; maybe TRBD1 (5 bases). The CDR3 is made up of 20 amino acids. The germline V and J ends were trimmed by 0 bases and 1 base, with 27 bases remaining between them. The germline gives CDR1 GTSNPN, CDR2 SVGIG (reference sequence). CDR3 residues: CAWSVGIYGGGVSSNTEAFF. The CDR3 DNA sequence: TGTGCCTGGAGTGTGGGGATTTACGGGGGGGGTGTATCCTCGAACACTGAAGCTTTCTTT.

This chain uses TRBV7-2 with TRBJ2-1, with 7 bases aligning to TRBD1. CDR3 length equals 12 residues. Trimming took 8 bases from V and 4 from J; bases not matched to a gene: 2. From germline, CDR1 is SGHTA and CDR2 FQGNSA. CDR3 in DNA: TGTGCCAGCGAGACAGGGTACAATGAGCAGTTCTTC. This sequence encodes CASETGYNEQFF.

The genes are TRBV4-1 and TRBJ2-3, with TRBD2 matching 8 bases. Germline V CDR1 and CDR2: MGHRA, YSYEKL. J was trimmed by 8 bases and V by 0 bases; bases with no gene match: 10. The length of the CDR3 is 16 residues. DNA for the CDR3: TGCGCCAGCAGCCAAGATTCGGCGGGGGGCCTGGGTACGCAGTATTTT. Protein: CASSQDSAGGLGTQYF.

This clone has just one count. CDR3 in amino acids: CASSSGLARSSYNEQFF. As DNA, the CDR3 is TGTGCCAGCAGTAGCGGACTAGCGAGAAGCTCCTACAATGAGCAGTTCTTC. J is TRBJ2-1 and V is TRBV27; 9 bases align to TRBD2. Germline V gene data show CDR1 as MNHEY and CDR2 as SMNVEV (reference sequence). The CDR3 extends over 17 amino acids. V shed 5 bases, J shed 0 bases, and the junction held 8 bases outside the gene matches.

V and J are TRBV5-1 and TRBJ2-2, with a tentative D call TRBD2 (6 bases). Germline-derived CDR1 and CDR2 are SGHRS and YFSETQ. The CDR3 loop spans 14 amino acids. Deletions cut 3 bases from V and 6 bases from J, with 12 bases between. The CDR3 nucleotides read TGCGCCAGCAGCTCACTGGGGGACTCCGGGGAGCTGTTTTTT. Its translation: CASSSLGDSGELFF.

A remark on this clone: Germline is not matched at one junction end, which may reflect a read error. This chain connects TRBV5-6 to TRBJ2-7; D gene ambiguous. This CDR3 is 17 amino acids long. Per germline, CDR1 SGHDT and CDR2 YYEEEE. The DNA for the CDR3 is TGTGCCAGCAGTTTGGGAATAGCCCAAACGCTCTCCTACGAGCAGTACTTC. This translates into CASSLGIAQTLSYEQYF. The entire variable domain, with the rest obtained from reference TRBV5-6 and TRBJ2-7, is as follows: DAGVTQSPTHLIKTRGQQVTLRCSPKSGHDTVSWYQQALGQGPQFIFQYYEEEERQRGNFPDRFSGHQFPNYSSELNVNALLLGDSALYLCASSLGIAQTLSYEQYFGPGTRLTVT.

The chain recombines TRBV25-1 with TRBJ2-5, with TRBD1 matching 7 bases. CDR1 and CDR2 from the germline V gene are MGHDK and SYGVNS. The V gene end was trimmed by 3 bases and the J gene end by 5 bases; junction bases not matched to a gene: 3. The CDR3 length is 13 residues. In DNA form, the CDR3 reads TGTGCCAGCAGTGAGACAGGGTTGGAGACCCAGTACTTC. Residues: CASSETGLETQYF.

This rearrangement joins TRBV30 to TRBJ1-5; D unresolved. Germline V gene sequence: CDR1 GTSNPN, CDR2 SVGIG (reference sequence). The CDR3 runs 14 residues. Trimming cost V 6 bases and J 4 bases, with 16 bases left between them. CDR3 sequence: CACSKASVNQPQHF. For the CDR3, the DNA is TGTGCCTGTAGTAAGGCCAGCGTTAATCAGCCCCAGCATTTT. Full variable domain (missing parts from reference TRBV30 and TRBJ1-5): SQTIHQWPATLVQPVGSPLSLECTVEGTSNPNLYWYRQAAGRGLQLLFYSVGIGQISSEVPQNLSASRPQDRQFILSSKKLLLSDSGFYLCACSKASVNQPQHFGDGTRLSIL.

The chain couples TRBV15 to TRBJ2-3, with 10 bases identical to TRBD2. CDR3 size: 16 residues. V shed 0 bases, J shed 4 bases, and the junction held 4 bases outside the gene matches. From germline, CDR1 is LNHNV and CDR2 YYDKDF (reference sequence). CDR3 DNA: TGTGCCACCAGCAGAGATAGCGGGGGGCCCCCAGATACGCAGTATTTT. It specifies CATSRDSGGPPDTQYF.

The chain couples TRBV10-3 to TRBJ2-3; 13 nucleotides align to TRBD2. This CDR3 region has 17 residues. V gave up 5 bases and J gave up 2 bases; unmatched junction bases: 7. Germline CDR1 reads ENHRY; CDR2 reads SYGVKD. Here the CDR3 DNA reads TGTGCCATCAGTTCGACCGGACTAGCGGGGGTCACAGATACGCAGTATTTT. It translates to CAISSTGLAGVTDTQYF.

The CDR3 is CASSLGTGGYKNTEAFF. In DNA form, the CDR3 reads TGTGCCAGCAGCTTGGGGACAGGGGGCTATAAGAACACTGAAGCTTTCTTT. The chain carries TRBV7-9 and TRBJ1-1, with 12 bases matching TRBD1. Germline V gene data show CDR1 as SEHNR and CDR2 as FQNEAQ (reference sequence). V was clipped by 3 bases and J by 1 base; unmatched bases: 6. The CDR3 has 17 amino acids.

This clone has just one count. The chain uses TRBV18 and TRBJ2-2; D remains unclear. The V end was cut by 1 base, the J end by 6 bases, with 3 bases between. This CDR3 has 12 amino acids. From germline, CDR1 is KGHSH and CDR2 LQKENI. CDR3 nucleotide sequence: TGTGCCAGCTCACCACGGCCCGGGGAGCTGTTTTTT. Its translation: CASSPRPGELFF.

CDR3 protein: CASSAEGQYHGYTF. CDR3 nucleotides: TGTGCCAGCAGTGCGGAGGGACAGTACCATGGCTACACCTTC. This rearrangement joins TRBV6-5 to TRBJ1-2, with 7 bases identical to TRBD1. CDR1 is MNHEY, CDR2 SVGAGI, per germline. The CDR3 runs 14 residues. Germline trimming cut 5 bases from V and 6 bases from J; bases unmatched to any gene: 9.

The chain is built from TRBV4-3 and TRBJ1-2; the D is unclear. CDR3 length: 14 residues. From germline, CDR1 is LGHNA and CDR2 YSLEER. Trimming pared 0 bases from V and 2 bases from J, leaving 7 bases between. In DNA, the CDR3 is TGCGCCAGCAGCCAAGACGGGGAGAACTATGGCTACACCTTC. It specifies CASSQDGENYGYTF.

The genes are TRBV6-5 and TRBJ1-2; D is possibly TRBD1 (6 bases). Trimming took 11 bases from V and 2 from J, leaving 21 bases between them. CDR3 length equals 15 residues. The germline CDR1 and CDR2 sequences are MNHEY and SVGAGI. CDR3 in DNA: TGTGCCTCCTTATCAATTTTCAGGGGAAACTATGGCTACACCTTC. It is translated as CASLSIFRGNYGYTF.

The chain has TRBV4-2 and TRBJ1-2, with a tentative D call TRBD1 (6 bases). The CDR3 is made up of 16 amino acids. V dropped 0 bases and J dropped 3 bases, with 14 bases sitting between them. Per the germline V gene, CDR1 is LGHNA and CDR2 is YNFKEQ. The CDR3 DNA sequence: TGTGCCAGCAGCCAAGAACTCCCCAGGGGTGACTATGGCTACACCTTC. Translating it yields CASSQELPRGDYGYTF.

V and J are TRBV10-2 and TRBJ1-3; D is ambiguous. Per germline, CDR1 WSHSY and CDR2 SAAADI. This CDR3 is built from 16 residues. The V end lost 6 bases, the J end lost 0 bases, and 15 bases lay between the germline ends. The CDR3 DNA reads TGCGCCAGCAGCACTAGGGTTGATCACTCTGGAAACACCATATATTTT. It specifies CASSTRVDHSGNTIYF.

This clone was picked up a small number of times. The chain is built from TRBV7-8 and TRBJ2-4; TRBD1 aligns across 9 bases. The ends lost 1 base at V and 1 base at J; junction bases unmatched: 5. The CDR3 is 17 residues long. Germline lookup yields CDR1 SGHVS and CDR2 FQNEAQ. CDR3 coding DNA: TGTGCCAGCAGCTTAGACAGGGACAGGGTGGCCAAAAACATTCAGTACTTC. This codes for CASSLDRDRVAKNIQYF.